This TCR beta chain was sequenced for a study of T-cell reconstitution after alpha-beta-depleted transplantation in children. Unique molecular identifiers tagged the TCRbeta library. TCRdb analysed the PCR reads with MiXCR anew, one entry per CDR3 protein. The sample carries 420,000 or so distinct CDR3 sequences, 11% recorded once. Source: PBMCs from the stem cell graft donor, taken from the stem cell graft. The clonotype was recovered from a human donor who donated a stem cell graft to a child with acute myeloid leukemia.

Here the CDR3 reads CASSLVQLASYSDTQYF. CDR3 in DNA: TGTGCCAGCAGCTTAGTTCAGCTGGCTAGTTATTCCGATACGCAGTATTTT. The chain employs TRBV7-2 and TRBJ2-3; D gene unclear. Germline V lookup: CDR1 SGHTA, CDR2 FQGNSA. With 1 base removed from V and 6 bases from J, the gap between germline ends came to 20 bases. This CDR3 region has 17 residues.